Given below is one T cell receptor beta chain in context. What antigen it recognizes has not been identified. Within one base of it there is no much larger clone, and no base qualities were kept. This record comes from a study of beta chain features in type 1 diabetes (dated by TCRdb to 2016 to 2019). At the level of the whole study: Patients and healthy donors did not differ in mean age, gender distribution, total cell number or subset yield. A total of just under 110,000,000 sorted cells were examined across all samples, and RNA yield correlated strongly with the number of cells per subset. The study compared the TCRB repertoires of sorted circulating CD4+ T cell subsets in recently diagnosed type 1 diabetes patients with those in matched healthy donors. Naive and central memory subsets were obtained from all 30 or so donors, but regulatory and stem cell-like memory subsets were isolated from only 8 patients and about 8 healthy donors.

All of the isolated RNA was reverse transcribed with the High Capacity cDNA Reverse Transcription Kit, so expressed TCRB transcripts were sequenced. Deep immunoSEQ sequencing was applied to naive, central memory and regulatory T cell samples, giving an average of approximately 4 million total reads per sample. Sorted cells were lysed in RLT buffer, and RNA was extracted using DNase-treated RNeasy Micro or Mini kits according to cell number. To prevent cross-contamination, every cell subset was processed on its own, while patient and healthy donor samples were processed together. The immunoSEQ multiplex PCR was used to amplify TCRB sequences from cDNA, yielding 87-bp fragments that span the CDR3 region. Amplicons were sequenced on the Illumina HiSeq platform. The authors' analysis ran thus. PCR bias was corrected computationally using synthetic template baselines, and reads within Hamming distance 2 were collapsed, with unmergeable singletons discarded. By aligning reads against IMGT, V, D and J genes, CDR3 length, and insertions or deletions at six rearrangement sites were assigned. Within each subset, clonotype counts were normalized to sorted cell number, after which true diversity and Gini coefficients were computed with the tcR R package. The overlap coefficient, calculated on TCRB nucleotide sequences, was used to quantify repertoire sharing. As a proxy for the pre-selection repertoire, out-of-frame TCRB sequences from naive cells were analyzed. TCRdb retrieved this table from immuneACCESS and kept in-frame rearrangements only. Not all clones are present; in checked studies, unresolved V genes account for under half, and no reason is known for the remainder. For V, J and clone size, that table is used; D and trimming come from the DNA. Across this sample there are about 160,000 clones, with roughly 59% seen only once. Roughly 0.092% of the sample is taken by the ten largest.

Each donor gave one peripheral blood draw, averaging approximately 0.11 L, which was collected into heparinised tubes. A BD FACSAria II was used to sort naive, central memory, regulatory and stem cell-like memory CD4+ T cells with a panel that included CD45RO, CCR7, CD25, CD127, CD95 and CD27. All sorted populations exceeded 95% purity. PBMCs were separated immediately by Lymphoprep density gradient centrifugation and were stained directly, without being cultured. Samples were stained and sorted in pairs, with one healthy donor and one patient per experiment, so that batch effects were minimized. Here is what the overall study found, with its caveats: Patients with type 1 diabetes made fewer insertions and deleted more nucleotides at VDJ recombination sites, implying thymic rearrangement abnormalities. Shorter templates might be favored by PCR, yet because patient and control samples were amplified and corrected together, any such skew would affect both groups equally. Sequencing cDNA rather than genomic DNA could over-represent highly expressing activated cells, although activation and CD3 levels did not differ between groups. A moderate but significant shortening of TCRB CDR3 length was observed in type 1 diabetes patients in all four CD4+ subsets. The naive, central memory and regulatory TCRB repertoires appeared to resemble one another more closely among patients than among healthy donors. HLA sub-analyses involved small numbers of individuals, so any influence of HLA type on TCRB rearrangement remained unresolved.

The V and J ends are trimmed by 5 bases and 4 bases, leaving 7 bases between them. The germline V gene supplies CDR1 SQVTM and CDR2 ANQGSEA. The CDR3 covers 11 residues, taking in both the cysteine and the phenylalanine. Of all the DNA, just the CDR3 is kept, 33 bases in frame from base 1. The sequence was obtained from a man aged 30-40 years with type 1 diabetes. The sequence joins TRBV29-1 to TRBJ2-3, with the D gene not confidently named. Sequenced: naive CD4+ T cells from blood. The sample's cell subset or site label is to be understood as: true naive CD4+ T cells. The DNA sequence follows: TGCAGCGTTAATTGGGCAGATACGCAGTATTTT. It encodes CSVNWADTQYF.